Listed below are T cell receptor beta chains from one sample, sequenced in a study of blood T cell repertoires in COVID-19. TCRdb's copy holds only in-frame clones and misses some; the assay was immunoSEQ multiplex PCR. The table includes more than 110,000 clones, 70% to 85% detected once. The sample consisted of peripheral blood. The origin of the receptors is a human donor in a cohort sampled during active COVID-19. Both conserved end residues are part of each CDR3. Fields, in order: clone size, J gene, V gene, CDR3 protein. Clone sizes are given selectively: once, few, many, or a class where the clone is expanded.

-	TRBJ1-5	TRBV5-1	CASSPTGVGEPQHF
-	TRBJ2-4	TRBV5-1	CASSPAGTVKNIQYF
-	TRBJ1-2	TRBV28	CASSLQGYGYTF
-	TRBJ2-5	TRBV3-1/TRBV3-2	CASSQGGVGETQYF
-	TRBJ1-3	TRBV28	CASSLRQGSGNTIYF
-	TRBJ1-1	TRBV28	CASSLYGARTEAFF
-	TRBJ2-1	TRBV6-5	CASSYGTGFGNEQFF
few	TRBJ1-6	TRBV27	CASSRGQINSPLHF
-	TRBJ2-2	TRBV7-9	CASSFLAGGPGELFF
-	TRBJ1-5	TRBV19	CASRPGQGNQPQHF
-	TRBJ2-1	TRBV5-4	CASSRPAGAYNEQFF
-	TRBJ1-2	TRBV7-8	CASSPGGRVYTF
few	TRBJ2-3	TRBV29-1	CSVVHYPTDTQYF
-	TRBJ1-4	TRBV19	CASSRTSGNEKLFF
-	TRBJ2-7	TRBV12-5	CASGPILNRGPYEQYF
few	TRBJ1-5	TRBV12-3/TRBV12-4	CASSLRRDQPQHF
-	TRBJ1-5	TRBV15	CATSRGQLNQPQHF